These 29 T cell receptor beta chains came from one sample sequenced in a study of T-cell memory formation after mild COVID-19. TCRdb re-called the 5' RACE reads with MiXCR, one entry per CDR3 protein. The repertoire holds roughly 160,000 distinct CDR3 sequences, with over 10% as singletons. The sample comprised PBMCs or a T cell subset sorted from them (not recorded which). The source of these receptors is a man aged 18 to 29 who had mild COVID-19 (a few samples of this study predate the infection). Cell type and time point are not known.

The chain couples TRBV27 to TRBJ1-2; no definite D call. Per the germline V gene, CDR1 is MNHEY and CDR2 is SMNVEV (reference sequence). This CDR3 comprises 14 residues. V shed 8 bases and J shed 8 bases, with 21 bases lying between them. The CDR3 reads CASAFLRWGGGYTF. Written as DNA, the CDR3 is TGTGCCAGCGCTTTTTTAAGGTGGGGAGGAGGCTACACCTTC.

This clonotype turned up a few times. This chain uses TRBV6-6 with TRBJ1-6; maybe TRBD1 (5 bases). The CDR3 is made up of 13 amino acids. CDR1 is MNHNY, CDR2 SVGAGI, per germline (reference sequence). The V gene lost 6 bases and the J gene lost 10 bases, with 13 bases spanning the gap. The DNA of the CDR3 is TGTGCCAGCAGACGGACACAGGAGTCACCCCTCCACTTT. This codes for CASRRTQESPLHF.

V usage is TRBV20-1 and J usage is TRBJ2-2; the D is unclear. CDR3 length: 15 residues. V lost 0 bases and J lost 2, with 10 bases in between. Germline values: CDR1 DFQATT, CDR2 SNEGSKA (reference sequence). CDR3 protein: CSARDRRKNTGELFF. The CDR3, as DNA: TGCAGTGCTAGAGATAGGCGGAAAAACACCGGGGAGCTGTTTTTT.

This clonotype was seen a few times. The chain uses TRBV12-3 or TRBV12-4 and TRBJ1-2; D unclear. The ends were cut back, 6 bases at V and 7 bases at J, with 12 bases in the middle. The CDR3 has 12 amino acids. CDR3 region: CASSRESGGYTF. DNA of the CDR3: TGTGCCAGCAGCCGCGAGTCGGGTGGCTACACCTTC.

This clonotype came up a few times. The chain joins TRBV19 to TRBJ2-2, with TRBD2 matching over 12 bases. The length of the CDR3 is 18 residues. With V trimmed by 7 bases and J by 4 bases, 13 bases remained unmatched. Germline CDR1 is LNHDA and CDR2 is SQIVND (reference sequence). The CDR3 sequence: CASTKGLAGGRVTGELFF. The CDR3 nucleotides are TGTGCCAGTACCAAGGGGCTAGCGGGGGGGCGTGTCACCGGGGAGCTGTTTTTT.

This rearrangement joins TRBV20-1 to TRBJ2-2; 7 nucleotides align to TRBD1. The CDR3 is 14 amino acids. CDR1 and CDR2 from the germline V gene are DFQATT and SNEGSKA (reference sequence). V lost 6 bases, J lost 6 bases, and 10 bases stayed unmatched. The CDR3 spells CSATSGQVAGELFF. The CDR3 nucleotides read TGCAGTGCCACCTCCGGACAGGTGGCCGGGGAGCTGTTTTTT.

There are a few counts of this clonotype. The chain joins TRBV9 to TRBJ1-1; possible D gene TRBD1, 5 bases. Germline CDR1 is SGDLS and CDR2 is YYNGEE. V was shortened by 3 bases and J by 4 bases, with 13 bases between the two germline ends. CDR3 length: 14 residues. Here the CDR3 reads CASSGGGVTTEAFF. DNA for the CDR3: TGTGCCAGCAGCGGGGGGGGTGTTACCACTGAAGCTTTCTTT.

The table lists this clonotype with a few counts. The chain combines TRBV12-3 or TRBV12-4 with TRBJ1-2; 7 bases are shared with TRBD1. V dropped 5 bases and J dropped 8; count of bases not matched to a gene: 5. This CDR3 is 12 amino acids long. The CDR3 sequence is CASSGGTVGYTF. The CDR3 DNA reads as TGTGCCAGCAGTGGAGGGACAGTCGGCTACACCTTC.

This clonotype was counted only a few times. This chain links TRBV7-3 with TRBJ2-1; 7 bases are shared with TRBD2. With 4 bases clipped from V and 7 bases from J, the junction kept 7 bases outside the gene matches. Germline assignment: CDR1 SGHTA and CDR2 FQGTGA. CDR3 size: 14 residues. The CDR3, as DNA: TGTGCCAGCAGCTCCTCTGGGGGGGGTAATGAGCAGTTCTTC. This encodes CASSSSGGGNEQFF.

In this sample, this clonotype turned up a few times. The rearrangement links TRBV7-2 to TRBJ2-1; D perhaps matches TRBD2 (6 bases). CDR3 length equals 14 residues. The V gene's germline CDR1 is SGHTA and CDR2 FQGNSA. V lost 5 bases and J 8 bases, leaving 16 bases between the germline ends. The chain's CDR3 is CASSPGGDFDEQFF. In nucleotides, the CDR3 is TGTGCCAGCAGCCCCGGAGGGGATTTCGATGAGCAGTTCTTC.

This clonotype was counted only a few times. Here the CDR3 reads CASGRIVRGGRQPQHF. The CDR3 bases are TGTGCCAGCGGCAGAATCGTTCGAGGGGGCAGGCAGCCCCAGCATTTT. The V gene is TRBV6-6, the J gene TRBJ1-5; 7 nucleotides align to TRBD1. The germline CDR1 and CDR2 sequences are MNHNY and SVGAGI (reference sequence). V trimming: 8 bases; J trimming: 7 bases; junction bases outside the gene matches: 17. This CDR3 spans 16 amino acids.

The table lists this clonotype with a few counts. V is TRBV6-5 and J is TRBJ1-1, with 8 bases matching TRBD1. The CDR3 runs to 15 residues. V lost 5 bases and J lost 1; bases outside the gene matches: 6. CDR1 and CDR2 from the germline V gene are MNHEY and SVGAGI. CDR3 DNA sequence: TGTGCCAGCAGTCCCGTAGGACAGGGGAACACTGAAGCTTTCTTT. Translated, it gives CASSPVGQGNTEAFF.

The V call is TRBV15, the J call TRBJ1-1; D not certain. V was pared by 1 base and J by 8 bases, with 11 bases between. Germline V gene data show CDR1 as LNHNV and CDR2 as YYDKDF (reference sequence). The CDR3 has 13 residues. CDR3 sequence (DNA): TGTGCCACCAGCAGAGTCAAGACGGAAGAAGCTTTCTTT. Protein sequence: CATSRVKTEEAFF.

This clonotype was picked up many times. The genes are TRBV7-9 and TRBJ2-3, with 10 bases fitting TRBD2. Germline CDR1 SEHNR, CDR2 FQNEAQ (reference sequence). There are 14 residues in the CDR3. V trimming: 7 bases; J trimming: 2 bases; junction bases outside the gene matches: 3. The CDR3 is CASTGTSATDTQYF. The CDR3 DNA reads TGTGCCAGCACCGGGACTAGCGCCACAGATACGCAGTATTTT.

The sample holds a few counts of this clonotype. This sequence joins TRBV15 and TRBJ1-1; D not certain. The CDR3 has 15 amino acids. The V gene lost 0 bases and the J gene lost 4 bases, with 12 bases spanning the gap. CDR1 is LNHNV and CDR2 is YYDKDF in the germline V gene (reference sequence). The CDR3 bases are TGTGCCACCAGCAGAGATAAAGGGTTAGGCACTGAAGCTTTCTTT. This gives the protein CATSRDKGLGTEAFF.

This chain's CDR3 is CASSTVGSYNEQFF. The CDR3 DNA reads TGTGCCAGCAGTACCGTGGGCTCCTACAATGAGCAGTTCTTC. V gene TRBV7-9 combines with J gene TRBJ2-1; D unclear. There are 14 residues in the CDR3. Trimming left V 6 bases short and J 0 bases short, with 9 bases between. The germline gives CDR1 SEHNR, CDR2 FQNEAQ (reference sequence).

This clonotype has just a few counts. The V call is TRBV20-1, the J call TRBJ2-1, with TRBD2 identical over 9 bases. CDR3 size: 15 residues. With V trimmed by 2 bases and J by 5 bases, 7 bases remained unmatched. In germline, CDR1 is DFQATT, CDR2 SNEGSKA (reference sequence). CDR3 in amino acids: CSARKSGGMDNEQFF. CDR3 coding DNA: TGCAGTGCTAGAAAAAGCGGGGGGATGGACAATGAGCAGTTCTTC.

This chain uses TRBV9 with TRBJ2-5; 9 nucleotides agree with TRBD2. The CDR3 is made up of 15 amino acids. J was trimmed by 4 bases and V by 0 bases; bases with no gene match: 4. The germline V gene has CDR1 SGDLS and CDR2 YYNGEE. The CDR3 loop is CASSVGTSGLETQYF. For the CDR3, the DNA is TGTGCCAGCAGCGTAGGTACTAGCGGGTTAGAGACCCAGTACTTC. The variable domain in full, completed from reference TRBV9 and TRBJ2-5, reads DSGVTQTPKHLITATGQRVTLRCSPRSGDLSVYWYQQSLDQGLQFLIQYYNGEERAKGNILERFSAQQFPDLHSELNLSSLELGDSALYFCASSVGTSGLETQYFGPGTRLLVL.

This chain uses TRBV5-5 with TRBJ1-1; no reliable D call. Germline V CDR1 and CDR2: SGHKS, YYEKEE (reference sequence). CDR3 length equals 15 residues. Deletions cut 0 bases from V and 1 base from J, with 10 bases between. The CDR3 sequence is CASSLAISKNTEAFF. The CDR3 nucleotides read TGTGCCAGCAGCTTGGCGATCAGCAAGAACACTGAAGCTTTCTTT.

The chain has TRBV20-1 and TRBJ1-1; D unclear. V lost 0 bases and J 1 base, leaving 12 bases between the germline ends. The CDR3 is 15 amino acids. The germline V gene encodes CDR1 DFQATT and CDR2 SNEGSKA (reference sequence). DNA for the CDR3: TGCAGTGCTAGAGATCGGCGTCTTCCGAACACTGAAGCTTTCTTT. The encoded protein is CSARDRRLPNTEAFF.

DNA of the CDR3: TGTGCCAGCAGCTCGGGACTAGCGGGGATCACAGATACGCAGTATTTT. It yields the protein CASSSGLAGITDTQYF. The chain uses TRBV5-6 and TRBJ2-3, with TRBD2 matching over 13 bases. This CDR3 is 16 amino acids long. Germline CDR1 reads SGHDT; CDR2 reads YYEEEE. Trimming cost V 3 bases and J 2 bases; bases outside gene matches: 3. The variable domain in full, with the rest retrieved from reference TRBV5-6 and TRBJ2-3, is DAGVTQSPTHLIKTRGQQVTLRCSPKSGHDTVSWYQQALGQGPQFIFQYYEEEERQRGNFPDRFSGHQFPNYSSELNVNALLLGDSALYLCASSSGLAGITDTQYFGPGTRLTVL.

This clonotype was counted ten times or more. This rearrangement joins TRBV12-3 or TRBV12-4 to TRBJ2-5, with 10 bases matching TRBD2. Unmatched junction bases numbered 13, after V lost 8 bases and J lost 4 bases. The CDR3 consists of 16 residues. The CDR3 DNA sequence: TGTGCCAGCGCTGGTAGGGTAGCGGGGGGTTTAGAGACCCAGTACTTC. It codes for CASAGRVAGGLETQYF.

This clonotype has at least ten counts. The rearrangement uses TRBV7-9 and TRBJ2-1; 7 nucleotides match TRBD2. The ends lost 0 bases at V and 10 bases at J; junction bases unmatched: 6. Germline V gene data show CDR1 as SEHNR and CDR2 as FQNEAQ (reference sequence). This CDR3 has 14 residues. The CDR3 nucleotides are TGTGCCAGCAGCTTAGCGGGTCGGCGGGGGGAGCAGTTCTTC. Its translation is CASSLAGRRGEQFF.

This clonotype occurred a few times. The genes are TRBV6-6 and TRBJ1-5; D unclear. The germline V gene encodes CDR1 MNHNY and CDR2 SVGAGI (reference sequence). V lost 6 bases, J lost 0 bases, and 12 bases lay in between. The length of the CDR3 is 15 residues. DNA of the CDR3: TGTGCCAGCAGCTCGCGAGGAAATAGCAATCAGCCCCAGCATTTT. It is translated as CASSSRGNSNQPQHF.

This clonotype was seen only a few times. V is TRBV5-1 and J is TRBJ2-3; TRBD2 aligns across 11 bases. The CDR3 contains 16 residues. The ends lost 0 bases at V and 4 bases at J; junction bases unmatched: 4. Germline V gene data show CDR1 as SGHRS and CDR2 as YFSETQ. CDR3 coding DNA: TGCGCCAGCAGCTTGGTGCCTAGCGGGGGGCCAGATACGCAGTATTTT. Protein sequence: CASSLVPSGGPDTQYF.

The chain has TRBV6-6 and TRBJ2-3; 12 bases are shared with TRBD2. Looked up from germline, CDR1 is MNHNY and CDR2 is SVGAGI (reference sequence). The J segment lost 6 bases and the V segment lost 6 bases, leaving 7 bases of the junction unmatched. This CDR3 has 15 residues. The CDR3 loop reads CASSSLAGGVDTQYF. The DNA of the CDR3 is TGTGCCAGCAGCTCACTAGCGGGGGGTGTTGATACGCAGTATTTT.

This clonotype was seen only a few times. The gene calls are TRBV5-1 and TRBJ2-5; 8 nucleotides agree with TRBD1. V shed 4 bases, J shed 5 bases, and the junction held 10 bases outside the gene matches. In germline, CDR1 is SGHRS, CDR2 YFSETQ. CDR3 length: 15 residues. CDR3 bases: TGCGCCAGCAGCCCAAGACAGGGGAGGACGGAGACCCAGTACTTC. Its translation is CASSPRQGRTETQYF.

There are a few counts of this clonotype. The chain joins TRBV7-8 to TRBJ1-3; D gene uncertain. The germline CDR1 and CDR2 sequences are SGHVS and FQNEAQ. The CDR3 is made up of 17 amino acids. V was pared by 1 base and J by 2 bases, with 15 bases between. CDR3 loop: CASSLGRAPSTGNTIYF. The CDR3 DNA reads as TGTGCCAGCAGCTTAGGCCGAGCCCCATCCACTGGAAACACCATATATTTT.

This clonotype was counted a few times. The rearrangement links TRBV4-3 to TRBJ1-4; D perhaps matches TRBD1 (6 bases). Germline-derived CDR1 and CDR2 are LGHNA and YSLEER. Trimming cost V 2 bases and J 8 bases, with 18 bases left between them. The CDR3 length is 16 residues. This CDR3 is CASSQRSSTGGEKLFF. The DNA of the CDR3 is TGCGCCAGCAGCCAACGAAGTTCGACAGGAGGGGAAAAACTGTTTTTT.